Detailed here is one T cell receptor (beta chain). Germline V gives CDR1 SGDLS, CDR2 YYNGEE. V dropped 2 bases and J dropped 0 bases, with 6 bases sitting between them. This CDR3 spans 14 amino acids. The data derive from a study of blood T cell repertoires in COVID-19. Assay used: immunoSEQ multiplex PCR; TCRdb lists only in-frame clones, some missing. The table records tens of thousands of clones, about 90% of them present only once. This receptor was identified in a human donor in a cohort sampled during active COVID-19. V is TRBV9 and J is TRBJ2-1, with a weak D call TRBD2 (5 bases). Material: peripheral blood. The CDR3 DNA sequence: TGTGCCAGCAGCGTGGGGAGCTCCTACAATGAGCAGTTCTTC. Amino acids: CASSVGSSYNEQFF.